This TCR beta chain originates from a study of metastatic and nonmetastatic thyroid tumors. Study summary: Repertoires from blood and tumor or nodule tissue of malignant and benign thyroid patients were compared.

The J segment lost 6 bases and the V segment lost 6 bases, leaving 19 bases of the junction unmatched. The germline gives CDR1 PRHDT, CDR2 FYEKMQ (reference sequence). The CDR3 totals 19 residues. With MiXCR, TCRdb called clones anew from the PCR reads. The sample includes roughly 27,000 clones, 10% to 15% of them seen just once. All patients were untreated before thyroid surgery. Study-level findings and limits: Significantly greater TCR beta diversity was reportedly found in malignant thyroid tumors than in benign nodules (in blood and tumor).

At least ten counts were recorded for this clone. Its antigen remains unidentified. The chain employs TRBV13 and TRBJ2-7; 14 nucleotides match TRBD2. The sequenced material came from blood. This clonotype was sampled from a female donor with papillary thyroid cancer or a benign thyroid nodule (not recorded which). Some clones in this sample may be carry-over from other donors' samples. The CDR3 sequence is CASSETSGRGGSRSAEQYF. CDR3 in DNA: TGTGCCAGCAGTGAGACTAGCGGGAGGGGAGGATCTCGCTCTGCCGAGCAGTACTTC.